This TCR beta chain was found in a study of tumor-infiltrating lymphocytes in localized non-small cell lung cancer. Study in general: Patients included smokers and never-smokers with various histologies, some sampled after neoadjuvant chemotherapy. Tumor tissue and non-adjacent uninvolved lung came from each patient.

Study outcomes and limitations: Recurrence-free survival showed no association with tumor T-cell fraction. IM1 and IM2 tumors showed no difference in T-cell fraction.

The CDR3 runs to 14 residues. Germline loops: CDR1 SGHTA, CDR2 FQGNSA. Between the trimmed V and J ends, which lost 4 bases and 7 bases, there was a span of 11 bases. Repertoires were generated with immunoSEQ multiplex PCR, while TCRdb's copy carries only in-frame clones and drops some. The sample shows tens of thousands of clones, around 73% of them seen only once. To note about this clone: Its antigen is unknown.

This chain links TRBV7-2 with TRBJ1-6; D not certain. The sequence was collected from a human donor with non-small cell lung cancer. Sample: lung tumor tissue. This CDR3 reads CASSSTLRNSPLHF. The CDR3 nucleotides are TGTGCCAGCAGCTCGACCCTGAGGAATTCACCCCTCCACTTT.